This T cell receptor (beta chain) emerged from a study of T-cell reconstitution after alpha-beta-depleted transplantation in children. Unique molecular identifiers were incorporated when the TCRbeta library was constructed. TCRdb passed the PCR reads through MiXCR, listing each CDR3 protein once. Among 500,000 or so distinct CDR3 sequences, approximately 30% were seen once, and the ten largest hold 2% to 2.5%. This clonotype was seen a handful of times. Germline V CDR1 and CDR2: SGHTA, FQGNSA. There are 16 residues in the CDR3. Trimming left V 5 bases short and J 6 bases short, with 20 bases between. The chain links TRBV7-2 to TRBJ2-1, with D tentatively TRBD1 or TRBD2 (6 bases each). The TCR comes from a human donor who donated a stem cell graft to a child with aplastic anemia. Here the sequenced sample was PBMCs from the stem cell graft donor, taken from the stem cell graft. Written as DNA, the CDR3 is TGTGCCAGCAGCCCCATCCGGGACTGGGGGGCCAATGAGCAGTTCTTC. Translating it yields CASSPIRDWGANEQFF.